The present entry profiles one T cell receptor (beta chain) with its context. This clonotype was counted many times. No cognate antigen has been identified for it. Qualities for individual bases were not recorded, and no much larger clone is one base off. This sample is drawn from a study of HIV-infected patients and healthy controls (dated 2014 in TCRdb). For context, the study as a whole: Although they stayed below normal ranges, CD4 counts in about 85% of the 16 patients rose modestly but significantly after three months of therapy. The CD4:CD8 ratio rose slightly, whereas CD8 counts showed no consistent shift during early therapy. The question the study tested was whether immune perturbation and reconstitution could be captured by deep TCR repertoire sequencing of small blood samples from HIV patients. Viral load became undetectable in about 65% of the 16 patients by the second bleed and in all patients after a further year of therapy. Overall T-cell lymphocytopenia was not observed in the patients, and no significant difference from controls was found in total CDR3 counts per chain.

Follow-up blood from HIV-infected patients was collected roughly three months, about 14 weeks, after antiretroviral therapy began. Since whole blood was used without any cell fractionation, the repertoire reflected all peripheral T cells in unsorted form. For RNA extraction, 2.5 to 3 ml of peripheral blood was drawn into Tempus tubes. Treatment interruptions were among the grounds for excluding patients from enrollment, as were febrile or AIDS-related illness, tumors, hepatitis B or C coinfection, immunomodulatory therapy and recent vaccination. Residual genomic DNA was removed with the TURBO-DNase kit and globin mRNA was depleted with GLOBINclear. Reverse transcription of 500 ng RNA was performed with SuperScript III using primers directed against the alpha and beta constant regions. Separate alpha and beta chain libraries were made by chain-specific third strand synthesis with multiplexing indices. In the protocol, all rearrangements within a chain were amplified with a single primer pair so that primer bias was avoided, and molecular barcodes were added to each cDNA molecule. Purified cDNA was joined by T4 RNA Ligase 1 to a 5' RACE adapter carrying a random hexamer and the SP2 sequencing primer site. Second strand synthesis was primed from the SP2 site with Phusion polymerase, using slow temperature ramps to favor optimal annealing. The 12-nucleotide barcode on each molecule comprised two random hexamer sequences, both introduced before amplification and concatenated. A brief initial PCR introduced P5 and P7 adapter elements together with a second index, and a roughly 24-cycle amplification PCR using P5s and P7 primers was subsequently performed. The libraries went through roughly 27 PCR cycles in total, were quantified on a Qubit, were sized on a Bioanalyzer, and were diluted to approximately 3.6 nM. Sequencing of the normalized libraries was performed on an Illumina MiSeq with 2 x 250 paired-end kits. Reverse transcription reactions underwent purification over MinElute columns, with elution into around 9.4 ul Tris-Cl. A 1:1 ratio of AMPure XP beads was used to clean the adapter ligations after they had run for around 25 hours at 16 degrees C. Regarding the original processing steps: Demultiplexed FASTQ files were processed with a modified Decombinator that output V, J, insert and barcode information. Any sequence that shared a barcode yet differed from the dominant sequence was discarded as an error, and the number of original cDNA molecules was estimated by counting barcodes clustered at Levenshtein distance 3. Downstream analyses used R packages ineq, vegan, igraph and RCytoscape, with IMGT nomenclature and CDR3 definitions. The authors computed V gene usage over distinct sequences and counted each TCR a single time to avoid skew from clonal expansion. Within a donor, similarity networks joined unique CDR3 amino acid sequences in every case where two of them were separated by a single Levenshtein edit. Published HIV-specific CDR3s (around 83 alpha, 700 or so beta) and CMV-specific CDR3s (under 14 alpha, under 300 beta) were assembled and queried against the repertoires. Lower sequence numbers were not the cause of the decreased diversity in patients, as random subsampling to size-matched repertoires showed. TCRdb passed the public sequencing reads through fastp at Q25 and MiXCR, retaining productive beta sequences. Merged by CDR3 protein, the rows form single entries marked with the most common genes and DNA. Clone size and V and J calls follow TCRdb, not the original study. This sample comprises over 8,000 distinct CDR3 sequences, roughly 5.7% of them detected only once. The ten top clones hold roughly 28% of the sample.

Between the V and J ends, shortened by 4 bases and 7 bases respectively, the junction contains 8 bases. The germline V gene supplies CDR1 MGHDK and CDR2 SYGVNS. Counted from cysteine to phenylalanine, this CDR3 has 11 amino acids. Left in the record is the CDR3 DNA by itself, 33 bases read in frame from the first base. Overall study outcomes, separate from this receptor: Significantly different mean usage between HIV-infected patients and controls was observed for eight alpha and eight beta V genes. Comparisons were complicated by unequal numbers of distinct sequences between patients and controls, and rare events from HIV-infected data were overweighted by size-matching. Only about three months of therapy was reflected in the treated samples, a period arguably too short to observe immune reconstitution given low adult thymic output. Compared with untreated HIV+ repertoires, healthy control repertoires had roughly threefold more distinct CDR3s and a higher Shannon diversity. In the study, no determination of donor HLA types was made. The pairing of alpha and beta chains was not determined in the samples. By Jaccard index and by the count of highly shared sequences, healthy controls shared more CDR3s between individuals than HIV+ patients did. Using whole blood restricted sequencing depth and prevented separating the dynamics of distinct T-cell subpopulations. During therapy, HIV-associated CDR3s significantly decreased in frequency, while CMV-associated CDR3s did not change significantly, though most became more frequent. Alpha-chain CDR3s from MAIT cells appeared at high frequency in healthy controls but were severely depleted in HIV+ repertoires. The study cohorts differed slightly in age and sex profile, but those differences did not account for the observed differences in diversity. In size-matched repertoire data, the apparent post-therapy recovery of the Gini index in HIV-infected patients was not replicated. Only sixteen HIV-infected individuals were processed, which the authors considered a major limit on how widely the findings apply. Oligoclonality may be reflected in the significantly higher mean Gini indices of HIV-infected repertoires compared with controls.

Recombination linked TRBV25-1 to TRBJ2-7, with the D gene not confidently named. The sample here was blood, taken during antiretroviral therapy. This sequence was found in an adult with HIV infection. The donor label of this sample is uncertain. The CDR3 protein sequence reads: CASSVGFEQYF. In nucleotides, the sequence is TGTGCCAGCAGTGTGGGGTTTGAGCAGTACTTC.